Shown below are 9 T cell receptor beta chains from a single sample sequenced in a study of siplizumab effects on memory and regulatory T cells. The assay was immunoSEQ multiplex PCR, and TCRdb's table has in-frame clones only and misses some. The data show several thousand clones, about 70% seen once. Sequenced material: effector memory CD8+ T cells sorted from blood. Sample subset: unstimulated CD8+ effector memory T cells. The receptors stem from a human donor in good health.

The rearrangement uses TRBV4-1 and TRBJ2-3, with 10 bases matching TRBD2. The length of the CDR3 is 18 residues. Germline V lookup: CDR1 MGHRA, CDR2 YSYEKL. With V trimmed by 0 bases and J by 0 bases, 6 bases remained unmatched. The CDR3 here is CASSQDIDSGGSTDTQYF. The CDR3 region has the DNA TGCGCCAGCAGCCAAGATATCGATAGCGGGGGGAGCACAGATACGCAGTATTTT.

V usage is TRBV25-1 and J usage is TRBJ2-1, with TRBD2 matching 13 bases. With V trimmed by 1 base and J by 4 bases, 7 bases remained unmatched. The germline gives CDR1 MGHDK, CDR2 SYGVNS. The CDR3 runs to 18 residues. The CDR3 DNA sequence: TGTGCCAGCAGTGAATTCAGGACTAGCGGGGGCCCATACAATGAGCAGTTCTTC. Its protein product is CASSEFRTSGGPYNEQFF.

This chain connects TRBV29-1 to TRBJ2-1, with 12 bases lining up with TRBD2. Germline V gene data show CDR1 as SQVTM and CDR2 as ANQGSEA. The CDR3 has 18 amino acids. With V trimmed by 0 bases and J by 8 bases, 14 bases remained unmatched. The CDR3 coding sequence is TGCAGCGTTGAAGATCTTTCATTGTCACTAGCGGGGGGCCATGAGCAGTTCTTC. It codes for CSVEDLSLSLAGGHEQFF.

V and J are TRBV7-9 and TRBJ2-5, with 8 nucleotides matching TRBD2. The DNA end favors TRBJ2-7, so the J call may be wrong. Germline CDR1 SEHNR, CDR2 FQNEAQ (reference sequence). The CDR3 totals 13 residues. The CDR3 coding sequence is TGTGCCAGCAGCCCAGGACTAGCTCACGAGCAGTACTTC. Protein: CASSPGLAHEQYF.

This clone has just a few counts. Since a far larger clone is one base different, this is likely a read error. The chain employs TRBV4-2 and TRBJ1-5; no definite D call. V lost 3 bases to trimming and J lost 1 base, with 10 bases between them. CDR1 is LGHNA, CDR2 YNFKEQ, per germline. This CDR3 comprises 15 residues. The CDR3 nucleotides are TGTGCCAGCAGCCAGTACACAAACAGCAATCAGCCCCAGCATTTT. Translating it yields CASSQYTNSNQPQHF.

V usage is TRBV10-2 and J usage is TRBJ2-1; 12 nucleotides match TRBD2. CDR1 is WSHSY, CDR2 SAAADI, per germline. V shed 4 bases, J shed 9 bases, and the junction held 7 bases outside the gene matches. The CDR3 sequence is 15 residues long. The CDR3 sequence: CASSASSGRGGEQFF. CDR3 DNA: TGCGCCAGCAGTGCTTCTAGCGGGAGGGGGGGTGAGCAGTTCTTC.

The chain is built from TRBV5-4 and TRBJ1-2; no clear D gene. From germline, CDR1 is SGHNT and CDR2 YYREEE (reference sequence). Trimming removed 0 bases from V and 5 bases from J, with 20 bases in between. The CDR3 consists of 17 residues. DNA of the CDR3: TGTGCCAGCAGCTTGGACATGGGCCTCATGTCGCTTTATGGCTACACCTTC. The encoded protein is CASSLDMGLMSLYGYTF.

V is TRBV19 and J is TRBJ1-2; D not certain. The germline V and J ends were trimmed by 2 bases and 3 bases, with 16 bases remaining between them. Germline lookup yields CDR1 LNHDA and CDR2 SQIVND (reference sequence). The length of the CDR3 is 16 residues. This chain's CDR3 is CASSIPPPTDHYGYTF. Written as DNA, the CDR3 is TGTGCCAGTAGTATACCCCCCCCCACAGATCACTATGGCTACACCTTC.

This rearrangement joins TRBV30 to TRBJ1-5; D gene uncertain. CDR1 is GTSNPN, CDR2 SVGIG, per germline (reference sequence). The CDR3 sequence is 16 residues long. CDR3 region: CAPRQVVKLRYQPQHF. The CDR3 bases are TGTGCGCCACGCCAGGTAGTGAAGTTAAGGTATCAGCCCCAGCATTTT.